This entry concerns a single T cell receptor (beta chain). This entry comes from a study of CXCR3-negative and CXCR3-positive naive CD8 T cells. Naive CD8+ T lymphocytes were specified as CD45RO-CCR7+CD27+CD95-. Germline-derived CDR1 and CDR2 are MDHEN and SYDVKM. This CDR3 has 13 residues. UMI-labeled 5' RACE TRB cDNA libraries were prepared from the cells. TCRdb re-analyzed the 5' RACE reads; it lists each CDR3 protein once, without DNA. The table for this sample gives 100,000 to 150,000 distinct CDR3 sequences. Sequencing input: naive CXCR3- CD8+ T cells from blood. Documented subset: CD45RO-CCR7+CD27+CD95- naive CD8+ T cells lacking CXCR3 (TNR3-). This receptor was taken from a human donor in good health. Some clones in this sample may be carry-over from other donors' samples. The rearrangement links TRBV28 to TRBJ2-4; TCRdb selects TRBD1, and the lack of DNA leaves this call unchecked. The CDR3 here is CASSLRGVNIQYF.